The T cell receptor (beta chain) described here comes from a study of healthy donors' naive CD4 and CD8 T cells. Study in general: A new alpha primer set targeted every functional IMGT alpha variant.

Each TCR library used around 500 ng of total RNA and a linear amplification protocol. Original handling: Tens of thousands of TCR alpha transcripts were sequenced from about five healthy donors. TCRdb redid the calling of the reads with MiXCR, one entry per CDR3 protein. These V and J calls are TCRdb output, not the study's own analysis. The sample records 150,000 to 200,000 distinct CDR3 sequences, about 70% being singletons. Per germline, CDR1 MNHEY and CDR2 SMNVEV (reference sequence). The CDR3 runs 16 residues. After removal of 6 bases from V and 2 bases from J, the junction contained 12 bases not matched to a gene. Remarks on this clonotype: Its antigen is not known.

Naive T cells were sorted: CD4+CD8-CD45RO-CD45RA+ for CD4+, CD8+CD4-CD45RA+CD27bright for CD8+. Study-wide results and caveats: Roughly an eighth of CD4/CD8 propensity variance appeared explained by V, J and CDR3 charge.

The sample comprised naive CD4+ and CD8+ T cells sorted from blood, pooled from several donors. The rearrangement joins TRBV27 to TRBJ2-7; 8 bases match TRBD1. The TCR sequence derives from a pool of human donors in good health; the sample pools cells from several healthy donors. This chain's CDR3 is CASRLAGQGSPYEQYF. CDR3 DNA: TGTGCCAGCAGGCTTGCCGGACAGGGTAGTCCCTACGAGCAGTACTTC.